The entry below describes one T cell receptor (beta chain). From germline, CDR1 is WSHSY and CDR2 SAAADI. V dropped 4 bases and J dropped 7 bases, with 19 bases sitting between them. The CDR3 contains 15 residues. Original methodology: Reference gene primer amplification yielded estimated nucleated cell counts. Here immunoSEQ multiplex PCR was the method, and the copy in TCRdb shows in-frame clones only, minus some. The V and J calls and clone size come from that table; D and trimming were worked out from the DNA. The sample has approximately 99,000 clones; approximately 86% are singletons. The sample comes from a study of blood T cell repertoires in COVID-19. The overall study: Italy, Spain and the United States were the sources of the convalescent and acute COVID-19 samples. T cells, B-cell-depleted T cells, or PBMCs provided the cDNA or gDNA that served as material.

J is TRBJ1-1 and V is TRBV10-2, with D maybe TRBD1 (5 bases). The receptor comes from a man between 50 and 59 years old with COVID-19, enrolled during active disease. Material for sequencing was peripheral blood. The CDR3, as DNA: TGCGCCAGCAGTGGGTGGGGGGGAGAGTTTGGTGAAGCTTTCTTT. It encodes CASSGWGGEFGEAFF.